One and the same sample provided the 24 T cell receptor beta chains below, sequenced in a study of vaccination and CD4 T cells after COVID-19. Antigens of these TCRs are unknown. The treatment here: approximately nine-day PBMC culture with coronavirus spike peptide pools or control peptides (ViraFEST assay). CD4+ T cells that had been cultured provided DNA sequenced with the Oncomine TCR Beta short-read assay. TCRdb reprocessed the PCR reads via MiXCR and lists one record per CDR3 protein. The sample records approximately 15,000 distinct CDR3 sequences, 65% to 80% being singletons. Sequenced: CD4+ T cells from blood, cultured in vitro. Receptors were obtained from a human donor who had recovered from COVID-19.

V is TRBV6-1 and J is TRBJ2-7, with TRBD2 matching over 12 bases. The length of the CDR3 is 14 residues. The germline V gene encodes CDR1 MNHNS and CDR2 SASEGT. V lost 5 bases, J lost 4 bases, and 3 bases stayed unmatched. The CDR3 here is CASSQTSGSYEQYF. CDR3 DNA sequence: TGTGCCAGCAGTCAGACTAGCGGGAGTTACGAGCAGTACTTC.

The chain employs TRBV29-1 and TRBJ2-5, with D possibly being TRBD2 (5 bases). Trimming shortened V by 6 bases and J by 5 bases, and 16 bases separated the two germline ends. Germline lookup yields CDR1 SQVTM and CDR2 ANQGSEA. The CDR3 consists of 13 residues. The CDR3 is CSVISWTAETQYF. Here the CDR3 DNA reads TGCAGCGTCATAAGTTGGACTGCTGAGACCCAGTACTTC.

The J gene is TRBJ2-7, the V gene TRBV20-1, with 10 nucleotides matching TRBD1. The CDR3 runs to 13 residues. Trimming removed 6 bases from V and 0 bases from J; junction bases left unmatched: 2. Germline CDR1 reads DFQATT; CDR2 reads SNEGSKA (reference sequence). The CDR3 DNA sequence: TGCAGTGCGCGGACAGGGGGCTCCTACGAGCAGTACTTC. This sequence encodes CSARTGGSYEQYF.

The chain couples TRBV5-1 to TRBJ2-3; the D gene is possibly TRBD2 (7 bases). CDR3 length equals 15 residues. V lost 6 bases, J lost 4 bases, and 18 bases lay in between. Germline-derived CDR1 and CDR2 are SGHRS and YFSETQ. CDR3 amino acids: CASMPGGGGADTQYF. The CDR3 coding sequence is TGCGCCAGCATGCCCGGAGGGGGGGGCGCAGATACGCAGTATTTT.

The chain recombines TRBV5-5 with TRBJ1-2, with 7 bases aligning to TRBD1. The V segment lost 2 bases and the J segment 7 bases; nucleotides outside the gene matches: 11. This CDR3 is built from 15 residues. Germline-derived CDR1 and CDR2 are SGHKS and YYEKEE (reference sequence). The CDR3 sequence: CASSFTGDKRLGYTF. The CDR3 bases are TGTGCCAGCAGCTTTACAGGGGATAAACGCCTTGGCTACACCTTC.

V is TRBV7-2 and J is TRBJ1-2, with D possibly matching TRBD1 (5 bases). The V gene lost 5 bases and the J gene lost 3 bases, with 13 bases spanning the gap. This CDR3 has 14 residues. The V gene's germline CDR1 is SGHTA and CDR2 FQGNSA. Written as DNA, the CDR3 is TGTGCCAGCAGCCCTCGAAGGGACCACTATGGCTACACCTTC. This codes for CASSPRRDHYGYTF.

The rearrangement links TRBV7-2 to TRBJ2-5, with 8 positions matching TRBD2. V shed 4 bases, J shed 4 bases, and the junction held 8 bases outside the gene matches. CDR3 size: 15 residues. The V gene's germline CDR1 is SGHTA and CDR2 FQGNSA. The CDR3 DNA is TGTGCCAGCAGCTCGGGGGGGACGGCCCGAGAGACCCAGTACTTC. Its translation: CASSSGGTARETQYF.

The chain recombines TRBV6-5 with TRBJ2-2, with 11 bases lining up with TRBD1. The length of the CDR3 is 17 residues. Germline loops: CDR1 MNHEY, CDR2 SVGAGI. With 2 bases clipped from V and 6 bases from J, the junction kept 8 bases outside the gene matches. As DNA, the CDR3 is TGTGCCAGCAGTTACCAAAATCCGGGACAGGGGGCCGGGGAGCTGTTTTTT. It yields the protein CASSYQNPGQGAGELFF.

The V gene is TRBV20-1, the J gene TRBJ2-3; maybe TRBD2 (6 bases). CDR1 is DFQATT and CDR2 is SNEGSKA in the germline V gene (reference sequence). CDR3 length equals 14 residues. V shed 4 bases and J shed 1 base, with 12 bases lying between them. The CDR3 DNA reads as TGCAGTGCTAAGTATCAGCGGGGCACAGATACGCAGTATTTT. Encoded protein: CSAKYQRGTDTQYF.

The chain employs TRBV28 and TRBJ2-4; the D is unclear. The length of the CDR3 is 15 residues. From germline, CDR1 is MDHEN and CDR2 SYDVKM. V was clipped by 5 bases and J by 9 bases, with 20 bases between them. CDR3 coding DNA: TGTGCCAGCAGTCCCGCAACCCCAGCAAGGGTCATTCAGTACTTC. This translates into CASSPATPARVIQYF. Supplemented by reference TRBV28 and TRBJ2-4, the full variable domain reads DVKVTQSSRYLVKRTGEKVFLECVQDMDHENMFWYRQDPGLGLRLIYFSYDVKMKEKGDIPEGYSVSREKKERFSLILESASTNQTSMYLCASSPATPARVIQYFGAGTRLSVL.

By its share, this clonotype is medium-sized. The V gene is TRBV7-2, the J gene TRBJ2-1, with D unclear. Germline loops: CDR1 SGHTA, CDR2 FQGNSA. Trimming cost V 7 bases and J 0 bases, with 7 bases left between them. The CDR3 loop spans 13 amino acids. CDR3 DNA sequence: TGTGCCAGCACCCCATACTCCTACAATGAGCAGTTCTTC. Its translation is CASTPYSYNEQFF.

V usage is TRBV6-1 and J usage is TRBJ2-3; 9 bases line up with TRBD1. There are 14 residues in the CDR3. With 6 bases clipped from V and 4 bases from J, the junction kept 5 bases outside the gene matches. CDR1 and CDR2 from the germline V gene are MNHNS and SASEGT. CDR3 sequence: CASSPGQGSDTQYF. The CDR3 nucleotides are TGTGCCAGCAGCCCGGGACAGGGATCAGATACGCAGTATTTT.

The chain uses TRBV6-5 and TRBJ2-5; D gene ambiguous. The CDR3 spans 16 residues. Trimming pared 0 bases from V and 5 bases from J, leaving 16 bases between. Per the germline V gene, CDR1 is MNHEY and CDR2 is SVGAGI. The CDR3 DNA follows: TGTGCCAGCAGTTACTCGACTGCTCGCCTCGGGGAGACCCAGTACTTC. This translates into CASSYSTARLGETQYF.

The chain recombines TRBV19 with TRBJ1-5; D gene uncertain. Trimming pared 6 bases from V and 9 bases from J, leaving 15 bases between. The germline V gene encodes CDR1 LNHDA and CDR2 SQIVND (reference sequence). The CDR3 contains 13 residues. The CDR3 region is CASRTLDSGPQHF. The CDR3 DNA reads TGTGCCAGTAGGACCCTAGACTCAGGGCCCCAGCATTTT. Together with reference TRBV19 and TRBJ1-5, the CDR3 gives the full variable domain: DGGITQSPKYLFRKEGQNVTLSCEQNLNHDAMYWYRQDPGQGLRLIYYSQIVNDFQKGDIAEGYSVSREKKESFPLTVTSAQKNPTAFYLCASRTLDSGPQHFGDGTRLSIL.

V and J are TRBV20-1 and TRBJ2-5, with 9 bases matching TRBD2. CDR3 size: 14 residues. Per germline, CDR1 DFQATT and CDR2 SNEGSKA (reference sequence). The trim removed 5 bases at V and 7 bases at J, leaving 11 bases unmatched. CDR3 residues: CSAPVAGALRTQYF. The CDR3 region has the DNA TGCAGTGCTCCGGTAGCGGGGGCCCTCCGGACCCAGTACTTC.

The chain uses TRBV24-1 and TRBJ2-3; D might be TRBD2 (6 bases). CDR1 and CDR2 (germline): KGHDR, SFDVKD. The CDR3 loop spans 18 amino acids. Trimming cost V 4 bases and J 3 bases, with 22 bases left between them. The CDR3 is CATSDAPGRPGITDTQYF. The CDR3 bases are TGTGCCACCAGTGACGCCCCAGGGAGGCCGGGGATAACAGATACGCAGTATTTT.

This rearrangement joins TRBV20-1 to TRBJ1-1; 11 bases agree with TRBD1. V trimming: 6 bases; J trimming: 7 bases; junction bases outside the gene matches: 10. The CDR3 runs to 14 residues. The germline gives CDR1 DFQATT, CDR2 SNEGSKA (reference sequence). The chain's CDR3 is CSADTGTGGVEAFF. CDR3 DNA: TGCAGTGCGGACACCGGGACAGGGGGTGTTGAAGCTTTCTTT.

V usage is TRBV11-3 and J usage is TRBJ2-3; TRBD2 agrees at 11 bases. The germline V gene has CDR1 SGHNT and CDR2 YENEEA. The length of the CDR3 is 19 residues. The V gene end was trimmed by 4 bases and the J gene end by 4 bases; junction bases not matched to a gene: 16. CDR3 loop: CASSSLTSGSGVTPDTQYF. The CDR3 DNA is TGTGCCAGCAGCTCCCTAACTAGCGGGAGCGGGGTGACGCCAGATACGCAGTATTTT. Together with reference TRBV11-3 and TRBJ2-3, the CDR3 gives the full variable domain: EAGVVQSPRYKIIEKKQPVAFWCNPISGHNTLYWYLQNLGQGPELLIRYENEEAVDDSQLPKDRFSAERLKGVDSTLKIQPAELGDSAVYLCASSSLTSGSGVTPDTQYFGPGTRLTVL.

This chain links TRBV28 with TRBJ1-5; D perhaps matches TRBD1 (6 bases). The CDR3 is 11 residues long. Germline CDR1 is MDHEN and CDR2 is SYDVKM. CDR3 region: CACGGGQPQHF. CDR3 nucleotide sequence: TGTGCATGTGGGGGCGGACAGCCCCAGCATTTT.

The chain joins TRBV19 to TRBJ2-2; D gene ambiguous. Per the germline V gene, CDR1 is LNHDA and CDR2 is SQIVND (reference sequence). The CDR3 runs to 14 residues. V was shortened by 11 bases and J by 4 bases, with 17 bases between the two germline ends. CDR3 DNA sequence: TGTGCCGGATCGCCATACCTGGGCACCGGGGAGCTGTTTTTT. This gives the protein CAGSPYLGTGELFF.

The CDR3 reads CSASPGWASGNTIYF. CDR3 nucleotides: TGCAGTGCTAGCCCTGGGTGGGCGTCTGGAAACACCATATATTTT. The chain carries TRBV20-1 and TRBJ1-3, with D hard to call. This CDR3 region has 15 residues. Trimming pared 3 bases from V and 1 base from J, leaving 13 bases between. Germline CDR1 DFQATT, CDR2 SNEGSKA (reference sequence).

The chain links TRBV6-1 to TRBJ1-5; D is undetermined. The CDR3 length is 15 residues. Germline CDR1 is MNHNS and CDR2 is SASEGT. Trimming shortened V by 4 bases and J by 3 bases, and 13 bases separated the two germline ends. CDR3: CASSGGSGHNQPQHF. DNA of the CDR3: TGTGCCAGCAGTGGGGGATCGGGTCACAATCAGCCCCAGCATTTT.

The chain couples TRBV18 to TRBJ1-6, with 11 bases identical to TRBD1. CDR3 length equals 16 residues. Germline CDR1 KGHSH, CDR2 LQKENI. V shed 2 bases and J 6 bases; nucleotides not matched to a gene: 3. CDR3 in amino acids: CASSPFGTGGNSPLHF. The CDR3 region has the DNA TGTGCCAGCTCACCATTTGGGACAGGGGGTAATTCACCCCTCCACTTT. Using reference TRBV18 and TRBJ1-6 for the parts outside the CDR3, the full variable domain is NAGVMQNPRHLVRRRGQEARLRCSPMKGHSHVYWYRQLPEEGLKFMVYLQKENIIDESGMPKERFSAEFPKEGPSILRIQQVVRGDSAAYFCASSPFGTGGNSPLHFGNGTRLTVT.

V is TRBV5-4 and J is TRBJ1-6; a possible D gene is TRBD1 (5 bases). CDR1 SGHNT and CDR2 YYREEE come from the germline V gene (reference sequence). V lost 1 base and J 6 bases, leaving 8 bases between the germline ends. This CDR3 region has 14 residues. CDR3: CASSLIQGNSPLHF. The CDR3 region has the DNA TGTGCCAGCAGCTTGATTCAGGGTAATTCACCCCTCCACTTT.